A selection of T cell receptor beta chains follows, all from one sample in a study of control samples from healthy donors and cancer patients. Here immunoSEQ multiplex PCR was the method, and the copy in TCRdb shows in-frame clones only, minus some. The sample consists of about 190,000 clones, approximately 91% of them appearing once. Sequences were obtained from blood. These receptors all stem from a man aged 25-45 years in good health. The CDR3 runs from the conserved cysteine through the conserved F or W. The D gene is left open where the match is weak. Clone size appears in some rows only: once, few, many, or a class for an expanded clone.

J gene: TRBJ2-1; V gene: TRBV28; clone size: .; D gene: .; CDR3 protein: CASSFGYNEQFF; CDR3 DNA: TGTGCCAGCAGTTTCGGCTACAATGAGCAGTTCTTC
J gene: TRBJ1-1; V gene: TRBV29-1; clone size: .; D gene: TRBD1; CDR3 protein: CSVTGGSHTEAFF; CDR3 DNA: TGCAGCGTGACAGGGGGCTCTCACACTGAAGCTTTCTTT
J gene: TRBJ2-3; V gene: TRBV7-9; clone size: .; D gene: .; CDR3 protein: CASSRSGETGSTDTQYF; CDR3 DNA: TGTGCCAGCAGCCGATCTGGCGAAACAGGGTCCACAGATACGCAGTATTTT
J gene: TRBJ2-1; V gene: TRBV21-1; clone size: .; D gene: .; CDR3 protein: CASSKVGTGDYNEQFF; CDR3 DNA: TGTGCCAGCAGCAAAGTAGGGACAGGGGACTACAATGAGCAGTTCTTC
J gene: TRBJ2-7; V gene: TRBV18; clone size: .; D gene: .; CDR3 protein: CASSFGTNAYEQYF; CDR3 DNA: TGTGCCAGCTCATTTGGGACCAACGCCTACGAGCAGTACTTC
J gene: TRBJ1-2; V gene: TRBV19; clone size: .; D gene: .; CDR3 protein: CASSKDSNYGYTF; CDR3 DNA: TGTGCCAGTAGTAAAGACAGTAACTATGGCTACACCTTC
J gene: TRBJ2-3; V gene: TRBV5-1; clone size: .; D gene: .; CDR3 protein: CASSLTGTGTDTQYF; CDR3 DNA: TGCGCCAGCAGCTTGACCGGGACTGGCACAGATACGCAGTATTTT
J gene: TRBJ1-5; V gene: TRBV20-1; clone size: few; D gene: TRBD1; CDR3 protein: CSASPGQGAIVGDQPQHF; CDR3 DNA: TGCAGTGCTAGTCCGGGACAGGGGGCGATCGTTGGCGATCAGCCCCAGCATTTT
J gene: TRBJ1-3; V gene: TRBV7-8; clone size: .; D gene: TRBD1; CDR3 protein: CASSPRTGRNTIYF; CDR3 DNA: TGTGCCAGCAGCCCCCGGACAGGCCGAAACACCATATATTTT
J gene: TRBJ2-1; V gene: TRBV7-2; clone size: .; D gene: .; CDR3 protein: CASSQNLQGLTTYNEQFF; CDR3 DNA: TGTGCCAGCAGCCAAAACTTACAAGGACTAACAACATACAATGAGCAGTTCTTC
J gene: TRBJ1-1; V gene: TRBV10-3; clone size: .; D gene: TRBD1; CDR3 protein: CAIRWDSMNTEAFF; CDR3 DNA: TGTGCCATCAGGTGGGACAGCATGAACACTGAAGCTTTCTTT
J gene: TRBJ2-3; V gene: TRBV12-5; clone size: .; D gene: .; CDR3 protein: CASGPTFSSDTQYF; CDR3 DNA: TGTGCTAGTGGCCCGACCTTCAGCTCAGATACGCAGTATTTT
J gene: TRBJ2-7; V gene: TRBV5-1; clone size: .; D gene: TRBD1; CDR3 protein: CASSRDSYEQYF; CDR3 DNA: TGCGCCAGCAGCCGGGACAGCTACGAGCAGTACTTC
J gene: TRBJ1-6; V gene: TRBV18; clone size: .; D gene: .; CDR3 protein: CASSQGLGGNSPLHF; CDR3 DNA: TGTGCCAGCTCACAGGGACTTGGGGGTAATTCACCCCTCCACTTT
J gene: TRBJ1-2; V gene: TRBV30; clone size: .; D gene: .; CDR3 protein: CAWSVRGRDWINRFSGYTF; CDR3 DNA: TGTGCCTGGAGTGTAAGGGGCCGGGATTGGATTAATCGATTCTCCGGCTACACCTTC
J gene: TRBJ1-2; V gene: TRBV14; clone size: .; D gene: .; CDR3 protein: CASSQVGHPTNYGYTF; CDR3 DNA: TGTGCCAGCAGCCAAGTGGGACACCCAACTAACTATGGCTACACCTTC
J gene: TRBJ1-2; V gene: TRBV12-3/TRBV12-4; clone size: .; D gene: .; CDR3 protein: CASSFGNWDGYTF; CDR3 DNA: TGTGCCAGCAGTTTTGGAAATTGGGATGGCTACACCTTC
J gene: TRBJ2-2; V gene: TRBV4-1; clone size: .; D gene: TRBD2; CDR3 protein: CASSQEAGLAGGGRTGELFF; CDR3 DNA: TGCGCCAGCAGCCAAGAAGCCGGACTAGCGGGGGGCGGGAGGACCGGGGAGCTGTTTTTT
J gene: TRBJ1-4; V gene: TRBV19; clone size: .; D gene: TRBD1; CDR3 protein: CASSKYPGGKVEKLFF; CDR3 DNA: TGTGCCAGTAGTAAATATCCAGGGGGCAAGGTGGAAAAACTGTTTTTT
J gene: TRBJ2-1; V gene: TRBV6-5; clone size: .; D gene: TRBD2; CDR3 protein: CASSHPGLAVYEQFF; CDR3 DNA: TGTGCCAGCAGTCACCCCGGACTAGCGGTTTATGAGCAGTTCTTC
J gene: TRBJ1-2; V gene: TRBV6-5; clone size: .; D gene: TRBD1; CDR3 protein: CASSYRGQGNYGYTF; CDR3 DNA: TGTGCCAGCAGTTATAGGGGACAGGGTAACTATGGCTACACCTTC
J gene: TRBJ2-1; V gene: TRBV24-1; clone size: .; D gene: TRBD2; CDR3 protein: CATSDRTSGADEQFF; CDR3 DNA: TGTGCCACCAGTGATCGGACTAGCGGGGCCGATGAGCAGTTCTTC
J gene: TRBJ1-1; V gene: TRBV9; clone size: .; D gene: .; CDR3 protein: CASSVNPGTMNTEAFF; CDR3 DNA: TGTGCCAGCAGCGTTAATCCGGGAACCATGAACACTGAAGCTTTCTTT
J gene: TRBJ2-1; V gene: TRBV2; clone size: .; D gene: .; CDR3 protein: CASSEDSRRNNEQFF; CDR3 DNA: TGTGCCAGCAGTGAAGATTCGAGGCGGAACAATGAGCAGTTCTTC
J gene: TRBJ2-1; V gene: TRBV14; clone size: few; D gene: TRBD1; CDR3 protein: CASSQATGGNEQFF; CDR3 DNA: TGTGCCAGCAGCCAAGCCACAGGGGGCAATGAGCAGTTCTTC
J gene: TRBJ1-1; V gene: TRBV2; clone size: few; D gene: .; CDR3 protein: CASVKPGRPLKPNTEAFF; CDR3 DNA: TGTGCCAGCGTTAAGCCCGGACGACCGCTAAAACCGAACACTGAAGCTTTCTTT
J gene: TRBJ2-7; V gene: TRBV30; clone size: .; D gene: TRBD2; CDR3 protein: CAWRATGTSKPYEQYF; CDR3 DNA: TGTGCCTGGAGAGCTACCGGGACTAGCAAACCCTACGAGCAGTACTTC